A selection of T cell receptor beta chains follows, all from one sample in a study of early T cells in non-severe SARS-CoV-2 infection. Using its own MiXCR run on the 5' RACE reads, TCRdb lists one record per CDR3 protein. The sample gives tens of thousands of distinct CDR3 sequences, about 12% of which show up once; about 1.6% is in the top ten. The specimen sequenced was whole blood. All receptors come from an adult who was a healthcare worker with PCR-confirmed SARS-CoV-2 infection or an uninfected control (not recorded which). CDR3s leave out the opening cysteine and the closing phenylalanine or tryptophan. A row's size may be missing; if present it is once, few, many or a size class.

len,v_gene,abundance,CDR3aa
12,TRBV12-3/TRBV12-4,-,ASSFETSQDTQY
13,TRBV19,-,ASSPRQGSTGELF
12,TRBV7-2,many,ASSRYGDVNEQF
13,TRBV27,few,ASSYFGQDQETQY
13,TRBV7-6,-,ASSLSSRGVDTQY
11,TRBV9,few,ASSATGLKTQY
12,TRBV13,-,ASSLRTANTEAF
9,TRBV29-1,-,SVASGNEQF
14,TRBV18,few,ASSPPYGGPNTEAF
12,TRBV20-1,many,SAIGGTDNQPQH
12,TRBV3-1,-,ASSHSDRVPEAF
14,TRBV11-2,few,ASSLDLGREYNEQF
12,TRBV29-1,once,SVVDRGRVNEQY
14,TRBV6-6,few,ASSVTFLDLSYEQY
15,TRBV7-2,-,ASRVGPFGGGDTEAF
13,TRBV19,-,ASSTRPQVTDTQY
17,TRBV6-2/TRBV6-3,many,ASSYPSGLAGDPMATQY
13,TRBV24-1,many,ATSVRDRVAETQY
11,TRBV7-6,-,ASSSRDTDTQY
12,TRBV2,few,ASSLSGTGETQY
10,TRBV11-2,many,ASSFTSYEQF
13,TRBV7-9,many,ASSLSGGSTTEQF
12,TRBV19,many,ASSIRDGLYGYT
16,TRBV20-1,many,SARVTSGGPSSYNEQF
12,TRBV10-2,-,ASSEWMRVTEAF
12,TRBV7-3,-,ASSQTGVTETQY
10,TRBV29-1,many,SGGQGIVEQY
11,TRBV2,many,ASSVLTGNTIY
12,TRBV7-9,-,ASSSTGVSYEQY
13,TRBV20-1,few,SATGSGGHYNEQF
11,TRBV30,many,AWSLLGQGEQY
11,TRBV25-1,few,ASSERQNYGYT
11,TRBV7-2,many,ASSLWEKETQY